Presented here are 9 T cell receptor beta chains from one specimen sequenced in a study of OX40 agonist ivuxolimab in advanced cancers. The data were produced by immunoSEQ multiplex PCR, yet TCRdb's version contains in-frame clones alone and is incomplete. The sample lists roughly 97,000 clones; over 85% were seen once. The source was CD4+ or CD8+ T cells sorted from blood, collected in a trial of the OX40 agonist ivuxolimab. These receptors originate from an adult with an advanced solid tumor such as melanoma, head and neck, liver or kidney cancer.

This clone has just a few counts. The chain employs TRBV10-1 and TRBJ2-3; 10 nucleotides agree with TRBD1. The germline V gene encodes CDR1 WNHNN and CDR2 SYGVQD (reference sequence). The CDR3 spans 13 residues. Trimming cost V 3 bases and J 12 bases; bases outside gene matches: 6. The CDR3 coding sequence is TGCGCCAGCAGTGATGTACGGGACAGGGGCCAGTATTTT. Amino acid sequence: CASSDVRDRGQYF.

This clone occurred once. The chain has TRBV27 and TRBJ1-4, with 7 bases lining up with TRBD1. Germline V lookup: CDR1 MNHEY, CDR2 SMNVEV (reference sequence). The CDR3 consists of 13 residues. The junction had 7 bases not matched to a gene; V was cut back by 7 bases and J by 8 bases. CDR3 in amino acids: CASKAGGTEKLFF. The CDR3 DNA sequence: TGTGCCAGCAAGGCAGGGGGAACGGAAAAACTGTTTTTT.

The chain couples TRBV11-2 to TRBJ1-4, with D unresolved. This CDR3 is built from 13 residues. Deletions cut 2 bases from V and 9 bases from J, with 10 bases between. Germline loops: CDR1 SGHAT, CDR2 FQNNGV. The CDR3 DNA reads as TGTGCCAGCAGCTTAAACCTCGACAAAAAACTGTTTTTT. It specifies CASSLNLDKKLFF.

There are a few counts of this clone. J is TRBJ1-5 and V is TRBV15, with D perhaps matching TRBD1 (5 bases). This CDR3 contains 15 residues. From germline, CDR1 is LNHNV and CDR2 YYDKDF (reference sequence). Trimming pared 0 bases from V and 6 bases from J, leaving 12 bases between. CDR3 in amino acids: CATSRESGGGQPQHF. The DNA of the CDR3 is TGTGCCACCAGCAGAGAGTCTGGGGGGGGTCAGCCCCAGCATTTT.

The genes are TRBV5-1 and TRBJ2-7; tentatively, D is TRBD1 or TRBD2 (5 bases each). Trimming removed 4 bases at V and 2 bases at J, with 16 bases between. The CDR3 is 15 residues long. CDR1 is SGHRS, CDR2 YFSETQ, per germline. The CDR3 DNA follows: TGCGCCAGCAGCGGGGACGGGGCAGCTCCCTACGAGCAGTACTTC. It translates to CASSGDGAAPYEQYF.

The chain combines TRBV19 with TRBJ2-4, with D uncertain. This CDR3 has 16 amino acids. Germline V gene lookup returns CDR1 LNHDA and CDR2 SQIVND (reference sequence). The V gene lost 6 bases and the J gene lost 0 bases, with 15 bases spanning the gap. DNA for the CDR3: TGTGCCAGTAGCCAGACAACGCCTCTAGCCAAAAACATTCAGTACTTC. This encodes CASSQTTPLAKNIQYF.

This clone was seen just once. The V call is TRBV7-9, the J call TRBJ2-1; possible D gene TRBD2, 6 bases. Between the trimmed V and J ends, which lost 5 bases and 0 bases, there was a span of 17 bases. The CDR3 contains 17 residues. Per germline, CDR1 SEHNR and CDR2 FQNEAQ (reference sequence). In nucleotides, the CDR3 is TGTGCCAGCAGCCCACCCCCCTCGGGGGACTCCTACAATGAGCAGTTCTTC. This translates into CASSPPPSGDSYNEQFF.

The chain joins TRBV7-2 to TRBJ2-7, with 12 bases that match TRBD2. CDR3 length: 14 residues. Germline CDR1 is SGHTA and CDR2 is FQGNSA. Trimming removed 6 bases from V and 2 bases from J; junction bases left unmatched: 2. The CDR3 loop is CASRLAGGAYEQYF. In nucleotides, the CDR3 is TGTGCCAGCAGGCTAGCGGGGGGGGCCTACGAGCAGTACTTC. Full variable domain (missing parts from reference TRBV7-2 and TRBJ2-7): GAGVSQSPSNKVTEKGKDVELRCDPISGHTALYWYRQSLGQGLEFLIYFQGNSAPDKSGLPSDRFSAERTGGSVSTLTIQRTQQEDSAVYLCASRLAGGAYEQYFGPGTRLTVT.

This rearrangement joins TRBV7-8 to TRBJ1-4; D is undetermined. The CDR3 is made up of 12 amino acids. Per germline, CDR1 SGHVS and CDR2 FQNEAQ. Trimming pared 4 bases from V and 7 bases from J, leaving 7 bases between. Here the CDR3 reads CASSSSSEKLFF. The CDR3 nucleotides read TGTGCCAGCAGCTCGAGCTCTGAAAAACTGTTTTTT.